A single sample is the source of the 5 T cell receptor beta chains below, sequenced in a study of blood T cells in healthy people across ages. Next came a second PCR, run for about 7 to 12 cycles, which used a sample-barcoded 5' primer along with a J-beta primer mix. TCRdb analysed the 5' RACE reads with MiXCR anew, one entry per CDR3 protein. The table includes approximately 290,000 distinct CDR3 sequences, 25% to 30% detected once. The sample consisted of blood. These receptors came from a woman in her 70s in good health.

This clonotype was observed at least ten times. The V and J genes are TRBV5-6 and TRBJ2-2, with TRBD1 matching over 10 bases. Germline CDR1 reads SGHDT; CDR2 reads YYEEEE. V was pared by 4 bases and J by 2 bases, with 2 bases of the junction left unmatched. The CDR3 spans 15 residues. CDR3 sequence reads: CASSRTGGNTGELFF. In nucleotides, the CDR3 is TGTGCCAGCAGCCGGACAGGGGGAAACACCGGGGAGCTGTTTTTT. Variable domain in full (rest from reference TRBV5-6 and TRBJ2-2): DAGVTQSPTHLIKTRGQQVTLRCSPKSGHDTVSWYQQALGQGPQFIFQYYEEEERQRGNFPDRFSGHQFPNYSSELNVNALLLGDSALYLCASSRTGGNTGELFFGEGSRLTVL.

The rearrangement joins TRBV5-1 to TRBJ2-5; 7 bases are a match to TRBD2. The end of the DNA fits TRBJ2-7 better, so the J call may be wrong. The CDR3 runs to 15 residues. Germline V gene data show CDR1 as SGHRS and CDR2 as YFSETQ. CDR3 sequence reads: CASSLAAGPSYEQYF. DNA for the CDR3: TGCGCCAGCAGCTTGGCAGCGGGGCCCTCCTACGAGCAGTACTTC.

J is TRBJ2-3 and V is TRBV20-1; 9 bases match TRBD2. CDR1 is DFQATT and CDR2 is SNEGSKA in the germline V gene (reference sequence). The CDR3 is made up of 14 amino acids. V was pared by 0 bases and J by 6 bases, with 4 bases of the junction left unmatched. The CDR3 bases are TGCAGTGCTAGAGAAGCGGGAGGTTTGGATACGCAGTATTTT. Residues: CSAREAGGLDTQYF.

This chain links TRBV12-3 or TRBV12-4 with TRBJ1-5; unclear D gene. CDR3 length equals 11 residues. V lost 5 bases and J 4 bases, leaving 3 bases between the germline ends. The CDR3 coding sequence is TGTGCCAGCAGTCCTAATCAGCCCCAGCATTTT. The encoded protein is CASSPNQPQHF.

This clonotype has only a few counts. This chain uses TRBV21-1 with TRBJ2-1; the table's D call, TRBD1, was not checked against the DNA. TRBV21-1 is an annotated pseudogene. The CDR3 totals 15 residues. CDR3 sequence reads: CASSITGGRINGQFF. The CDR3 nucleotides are TGTGCCAGCAGCATAACAGGGGGTCGCATAAACGGGCAGTTCTTC.